This T cell receptor (beta chain) emerged from a study of T cell responses to AZD1222 COVID-19 vaccine. Regarding this clone: Its antigen is still unknown.

The study, taken as a whole, reports: Among the donors, most were white British and more were female, and clonal diversity was possibly underestimated. Repertoire collection took place solely once the T cell response had peaked. Spike was spanned by vaccine-associated CD4 TCRs, which were dominant at 160-218 and 743-854.

Repertoires were generated with immunoSEQ multiplex PCR, while TCRdb's copy carries only in-frame clones and drops some. The sample holds roughly 69,000 clones, 80% seen once. The CDR3 runs to 15 residues. Deletions cut 0 bases from V and 4 bases from J, with 13 bases between. Per the germline V gene, CDR1 is LGHDT and CDR2 is YNNKEL (reference sequence). This TCR was recovered from an adult who received the AZD1222 COVID-19 vaccine. This specimen was peripheral blood, taken 28 days after the second AZD1222 dose. The rearrangement joins TRBV3-1 (or the pseudogene TRBV3-2) to TRBJ2-7; D is perhaps TRBD2 (7 bases). The CDR3 region has the DNA TGTGCCAGCAGCCAAGAAGGGGGGGTGATTTACGAGCAGTACTTC. This encodes CASSQEGGVIYEQYF.